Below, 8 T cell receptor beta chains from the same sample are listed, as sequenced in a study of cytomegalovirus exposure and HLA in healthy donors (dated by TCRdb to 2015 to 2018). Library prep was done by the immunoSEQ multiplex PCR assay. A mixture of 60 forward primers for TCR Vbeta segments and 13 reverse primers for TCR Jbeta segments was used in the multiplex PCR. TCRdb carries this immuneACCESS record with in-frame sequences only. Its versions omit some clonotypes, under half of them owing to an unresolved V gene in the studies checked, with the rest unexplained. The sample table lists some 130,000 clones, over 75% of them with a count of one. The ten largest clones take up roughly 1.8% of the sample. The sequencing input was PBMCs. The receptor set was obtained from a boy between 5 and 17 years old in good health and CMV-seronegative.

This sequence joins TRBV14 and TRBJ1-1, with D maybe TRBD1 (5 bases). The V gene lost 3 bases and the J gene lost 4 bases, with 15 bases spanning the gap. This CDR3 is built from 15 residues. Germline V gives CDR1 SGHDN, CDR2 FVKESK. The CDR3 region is CASSQTRRGTTEAFF. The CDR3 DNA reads TGTGCCAGCAGCCAGACCAGGCGGGGGACCACTGAAGCTTTCTTT.

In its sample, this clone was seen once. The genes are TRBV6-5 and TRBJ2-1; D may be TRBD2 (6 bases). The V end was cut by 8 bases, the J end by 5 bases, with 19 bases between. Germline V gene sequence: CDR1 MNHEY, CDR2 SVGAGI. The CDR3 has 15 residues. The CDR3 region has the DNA TGTGCCAGCCCATCAGACCGTGGGGGGAACAATGAGCAGTTCTTC. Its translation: CASPSDRGGNNEQFF.

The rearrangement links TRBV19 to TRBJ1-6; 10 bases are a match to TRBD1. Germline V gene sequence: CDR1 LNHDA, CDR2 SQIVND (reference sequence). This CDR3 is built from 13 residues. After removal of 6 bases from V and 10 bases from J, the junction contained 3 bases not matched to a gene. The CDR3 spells CASRLDRGSPLHF. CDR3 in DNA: TGTGCCAGTAGATTGGACAGGGGGTCACCCCTCCACTTT.

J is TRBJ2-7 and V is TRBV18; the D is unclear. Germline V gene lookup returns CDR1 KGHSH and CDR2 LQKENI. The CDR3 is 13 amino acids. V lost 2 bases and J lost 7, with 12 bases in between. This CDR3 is CASSPGHLGEQYF. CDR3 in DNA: TGTGCCAGCTCACCAGGGCACCTTGGGGAGCAGTACTTC.

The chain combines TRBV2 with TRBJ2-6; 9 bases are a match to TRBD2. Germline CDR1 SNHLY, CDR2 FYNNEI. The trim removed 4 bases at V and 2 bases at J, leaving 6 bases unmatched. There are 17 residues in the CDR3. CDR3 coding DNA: TGTGCCAGCAGTGGTATGAAGCGGGAGGCTGGGGCCAACGTCCTGACTTTC. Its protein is CASSGMKREAGANVLTF.

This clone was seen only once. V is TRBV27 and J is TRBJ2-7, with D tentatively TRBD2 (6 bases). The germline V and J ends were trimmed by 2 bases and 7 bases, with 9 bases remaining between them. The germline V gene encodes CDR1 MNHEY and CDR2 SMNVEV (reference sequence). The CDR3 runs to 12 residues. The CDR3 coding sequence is TGTGCCAGCAGTTTACCTGGGAGGGAGCAGTACTTC. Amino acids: CASSLPGREQYF.

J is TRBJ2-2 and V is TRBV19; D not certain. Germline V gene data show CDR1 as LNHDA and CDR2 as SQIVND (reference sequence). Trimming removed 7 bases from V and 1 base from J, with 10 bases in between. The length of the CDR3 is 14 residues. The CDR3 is CASNPTLNTGELFF. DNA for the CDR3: TGTGCCAGTAATCCGACATTGAACACCGGGGAGCTGTTTTTT.

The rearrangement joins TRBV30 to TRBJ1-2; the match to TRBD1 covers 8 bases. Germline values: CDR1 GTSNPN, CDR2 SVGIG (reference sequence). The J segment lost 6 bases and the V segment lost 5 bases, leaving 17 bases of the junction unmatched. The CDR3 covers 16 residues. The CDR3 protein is CAWGGVRTGSKDGYTF. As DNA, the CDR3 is TGTGCCTGGGGGGGGGTACGGACAGGGAGTAAGGATGGCTACACCTTC.